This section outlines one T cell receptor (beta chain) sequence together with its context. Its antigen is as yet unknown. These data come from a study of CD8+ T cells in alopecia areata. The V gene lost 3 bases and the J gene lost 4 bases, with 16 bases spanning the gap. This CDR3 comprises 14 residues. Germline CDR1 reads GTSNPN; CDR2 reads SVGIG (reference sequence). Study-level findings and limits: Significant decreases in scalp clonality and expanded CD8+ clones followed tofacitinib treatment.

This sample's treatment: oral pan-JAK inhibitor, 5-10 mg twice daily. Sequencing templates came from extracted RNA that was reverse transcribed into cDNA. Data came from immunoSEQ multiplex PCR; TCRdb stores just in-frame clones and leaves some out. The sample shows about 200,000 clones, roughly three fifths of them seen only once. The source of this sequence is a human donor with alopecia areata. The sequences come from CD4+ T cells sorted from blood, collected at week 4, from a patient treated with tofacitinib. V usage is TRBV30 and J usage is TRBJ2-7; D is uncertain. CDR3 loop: CAWSPLAVGYEQYF. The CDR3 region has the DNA TGTGCCTGGAGCCCACTCGCGGTGGGGTACGAGCAGTACTTC.